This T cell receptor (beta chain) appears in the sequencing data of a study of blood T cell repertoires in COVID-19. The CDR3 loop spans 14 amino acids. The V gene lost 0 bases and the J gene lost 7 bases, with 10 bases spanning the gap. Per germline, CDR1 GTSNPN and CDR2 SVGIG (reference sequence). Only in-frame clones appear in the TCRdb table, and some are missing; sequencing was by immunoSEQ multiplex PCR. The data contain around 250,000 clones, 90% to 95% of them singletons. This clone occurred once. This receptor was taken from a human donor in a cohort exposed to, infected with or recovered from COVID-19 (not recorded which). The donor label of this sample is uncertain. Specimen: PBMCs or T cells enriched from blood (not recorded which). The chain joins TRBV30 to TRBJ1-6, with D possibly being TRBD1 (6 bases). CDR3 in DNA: TGTGCCTGGAGTGTAGCACAGGGCAATTCACCCCTCCACTTT. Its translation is CAWSVAQGNSPLHF. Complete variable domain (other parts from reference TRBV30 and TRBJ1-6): SQTIHQWPATLVQPVGSPLSLECTVEGTSNPNLYWYRQAAGRGLQLLFYSVGIGQISSEVPQNLSASRPQDRQFILSSKKLLLSDSGFYLCAWSVAQGNSPLHFGNGTRLTVT.